Listed here are 15 T cell receptor beta chains from one sample, sequenced in a study of T cell repertoires in cytomegalovirus infection. TCRdb independently ran MiXCR on the reads; one entry per CDR3 protein. This table has some 440,000 distinct CDR3 sequences, roughly 31% appearing once. Sequenced: PBMCs. The source of these receptors is a human donor in good health (CMV status not recorded). Some clones in this sample may be carry-over from other donors' samples.

CDR3 sequence: CASSIDSAQATGYTF. The CDR3, as DNA: TGTGCCAGTAGTATAGATTCGGCGCAGGCCACTGGCTACACCTTC. V usage is TRBV19 and J usage is TRBJ1-2; D is unresolved. Germline-derived CDR1 and CDR2 are LNHDA and SQIVND (reference sequence). This CDR3 region has 15 residues. Trimming removed 0 bases at V and 7 bases at J, with 15 bases between.

V gene TRBV29-1 combines with J gene TRBJ1-2, with 8 positions matching TRBD1. The CDR3 spans 15 residues. Per germline, CDR1 SQVTM and CDR2 ANQGSEA. The ends lost 7 bases at V and 0 bases at J; junction bases unmatched: 10. In DNA form, the CDR3 reads TGCAGCGCCAACGGACAGGGAAGGGCTAACTATGGCTACACCTTC. Protein sequence: CSANGQGRANYGYTF.

This clonotype has just a few counts. The chain links TRBV27 to TRBJ1-1, with 7 bases fitting TRBD1. J gave up 9 bases and V 3 bases, and 4 bases lay outside the gene matches. CDR1 and CDR2 (germline): MNHEY, SMNVEV (reference sequence). This CDR3 comprises 12 residues. CDR3 sequence (DNA): TGTGCCAGCAGTTTCCCGGGACAGCAAGCTTTCTTT. This gives the protein CASSFPGQQAFF.

There are many counts of this clonotype. The rearrangement links TRBV7-2 to TRBJ2-2; 10 bases align to TRBD1. J lost 7 bases, V lost 4 bases, and 9 bases had no gene match. The CDR3 is made up of 16 amino acids. Looked up from germline, CDR1 is SGHTA and CDR2 is FQGNSA. The CDR3: CASSSPGQGLFGELFF. CDR3 DNA sequence: TGTGCCAGCAGCTCCCCGGGACAGGGGTTATTCGGGGAGCTGTTTTTT.

Comment on this clonotype: This could be a read error, since a much larger clone is one nucleotide away. V is TRBV2 and J is TRBJ2-1; perhaps TRBD2 as D (7 bases). The CDR3 extends over 11 amino acids. V was clipped by 8 bases and J by 8 bases, with 10 bases between them. Germline V gene lookup returns CDR1 SNHLY and CDR2 FYNNEI. This CDR3 is CASGGADEQFF. The DNA for the CDR3 is TGTGCCAGCGGGGGGGCGGATGAGCAGTTCTTC.

This clonotype has a count of ten or more. The genes are TRBV7-2 and TRBJ1-1, with D hard to call. The CDR3 sequence is 13 residues long. Germline CDR1 is SGHTA and CDR2 is FQGNSA. V gave up 5 bases and J gave up 11 bases, with 18 bases separating them. This CDR3 reads CASSPPPTGVAFF. DNA of the CDR3: TGTGCCAGCAGCCCCCCCCCCACTGGGGTTGCTTTCTTT.

This clonotype was recorded a few times. J is TRBJ1-2 and V is TRBV28; TRBD1 aligns across 7 bases. CDR3 length: 16 amino acids. The germline CDR1 and CDR2 sequences are MDHEN and SYDVKM. Trimming at V came to 4 bases and at J to 2 bases, leaving 10 bases not matched to a gene. The CDR3 spells CASSSAGTVPNYGYTF. The CDR3 DNA follows: TGTGCCAGCAGTTCGGCCGGGACAGTTCCCAACTATGGCTACACCTTC.

This clonotype was seen many times. V and J are TRBV7-3 and TRBJ2-3, with D unclear. The V gene lost 3 bases and the J gene lost 0 bases, with 10 bases spanning the gap. The CDR3 totals 15 residues. Looked up from germline, CDR1 is SGHTA and CDR2 is FQGTGA. CDR3 nucleotides: TGTGCCAGCAGCTTTGACGTCCATAGCACAGATACGCAGTATTTT. It encodes CASSFDVHSTDTQYF.

As concerns this clonotype: Possible read error: a much larger clone is one base away. The chain joins TRBV7-2 to TRBJ2-6, with TRBD1 as a possible D gene (5 bases). The germline V gene encodes CDR1 SGHTA and CDR2 FQGNSA. The CDR3 sequence is 16 residues long. CDR3 protein: CASSPQTVSGATVLTF. CDR3 DNA sequence: TGTGCCAGCAGCCCGCAGACAGTTTCTGGGGCCACCGTCCTGACTTTC.

This clonotype was recorded a few times. The chain joins TRBV4-2 to TRBJ1-4; D gene unclear. The CDR3 totals 12 residues. V lost 0 bases to trimming and J lost 9 bases, with 5 bases between them. CDR1 and CDR2 from the germline V gene are LGHNA and YNFKEQ. CDR3 sequence (DNA): TGTGCCAGCAGCCAAGATGGGCAAAAACTGTTTTTT. It translates to CASSQDGQKLFF.

In this sample, this clonotype turned up many times. The V and J genes are TRBV7-9 and TRBJ1-4; D not certain. Trimming pared 1 base from V and 14 bases from J, leaving 32 bases between. CDR3 length: 19 residues. CDR1 is SEHNR and CDR2 is FQNEAQ in the germline V gene (reference sequence). CDR3 loop: CASSLGAPDNHIPPRRLFF. The CDR3 region has the DNA TGTGCCAGCAGCTTAGGGGCCCCAGATAACCACATCCCCCCCCGGAGGCTGTTTTTT.

The chain employs TRBV12-3 or TRBV12-4 and TRBJ2-2, with D uncertain. This CDR3 is 14 amino acids long. The V and J ends lost 1 base and 5 bases respectively, with 8 bases between them. The CDR3 DNA follows: TGTGCCAGCAGTTTAGTTAGGAAGACCGGGGAGCTGTTTTTT. It encodes CASSLVRKTGELFF.

The chain joins TRBV7-9 to TRBJ1-1; D is uncertain. The germline CDR1 and CDR2 sequences are SEHNR and FQNEAQ (reference sequence). V dropped 7 bases and J dropped 3 bases, with 24 bases sitting between them. CDR3 size: 17 residues. CDR3 in amino acids: CASTITPKVREDTEAFF. Written as DNA, the CDR3 is TGTGCCAGCACCATTACCCCGAAGGTGAGGGAGGACACTGAAGCTTTCTTT.

The chain couples TRBV9 to TRBJ2-5, with TRBD1 identical over 8 bases. V was pared by 0 bases and J by 3 bases, with 1 base of the junction left unmatched. The CDR3 spans 14 residues. The germline gives CDR1 SGDLS, CDR2 YYNGEE. The CDR3 sequence: CASSVGTGKETQYF. CDR3 coding DNA: TGTGCCAGCAGCGTAGGGACAGGGAAAGAGACCCAGTACTTC.

V and J are TRBV7-2 and TRBJ1-6; D not resolved. Germline CDR1 reads SGHTA; CDR2 reads FQGNSA. The CDR3 spans 13 residues. Trimming removed 6 bases from V and 10 bases from J, with 13 bases in between. As DNA, the CDR3 is TGTGCCAGCAGTTCGGACTGGAGGTCACCCCTCCACTTT. Protein: CASSSDWRSPLHF.